This entry features one T cell receptor (beta chain) sequence. Its antigen is as yet unknown. Amplification targeted TCR beta CDR3 regions from RNA transcripts. With the HTBI primer set, the TCR CDR3 went through a first round of RT-PCR. TCRdb reanalysed the multiplex PCR reads using MiXCR and keeps one entry per CDR3 protein. The table lists roughly 500,000 distinct CDR3 sequences, approximately 13% of them singletons. Fresh peripheral blood, approximately 10 ml, yielded the PBMCs. This sample stems from a study of T cells in Graves' hyperthyroidism and ophthalmopathy. About the study: Prior to any treatment, at the point of initial diagnosis, peripheral blood was collected.

Study-wide results and limits: Most thyroid-expanded clonotypes above 0.001 were also found in blood. With a median lead of approximately six months before onset, the model predicted ophthalmopathy.

From germline, CDR1 is MNHEY and CDR2 SMNVEV (reference sequence). Trimming cost V 2 bases and J 6 bases, with 11 bases left between them. The CDR3 is 13 amino acids. The clonotype was recovered from a woman aged 25 to 39 with Graves' hyperthyroidism that later progressed to Graves' ophthalmopathy. Sequencing used blood. V usage is TRBV27 and J usage is TRBJ2-7, with D maybe TRBD2 (5 bases). The CDR3 region has the DNA TGTGCCAGCAGTTTAGGCTCAACTAGCGAGCAGTACTTC. Translation: CASSLGSTSEQYF.